A selection of T cell receptor beta chains follows, all from one sample in a study of cytomegalovirus exposure and HLA in healthy donors. Using immunoSEQ multiplex PCR, the repertoire was profiled, and TCRdb retains in-frame clones only, with some absent. Here the sample spans around 150,000 clones, about 76% being singletons. The sequencing sample was made of PBMCs. The receptors originated from a human donor in good health. The CDR3 runs from the conserved cysteine through the conserved F or W. The order of the fields is J gene, V gene, D gene, clone size, CDR3 DNA, CDR3 protein. A D gene is named only where the DNA matches it firmly. Clone size appears in some rows only: once, few, many, or a class for an expanded clone.

J: TRBJ2-1
V: TRBV6-5
D: TRBD1
size: NA
DNA: TGTGCCAGCAGTTACGCAGGGGGCAGGAATGAGCAGTTCTTC
CDR3: CASSYAGGRNEQFF

J: TRBJ1-5
V: TRBV5-1
D: TRBD1
size: NA
DNA: TGCGCCAGCAGTTTTATCCCTAAAGACAGGGGGAAGGGACCCCAGCATTTT
CDR3: CASSFIPKDRGKGPQHF

J: TRBJ2-7
V: TRBV10-1
D: NA
size: NA
DNA: TGCGCCAGCAGCGCGGTAGCCTACGAGCAGTACTTC
CDR3: CASSAVAYEQYF

J: TRBJ1-1
V: TRBV21-1
D: NA
size: NA
DNA: TGTGCCCAACTCTTCGGTGAAGCTTTCTTT
CDR3: CAQLFGEAFF

J: TRBJ2-6
V: TRBV6-6
D: NA
size: NA
DNA: TGTGCCAGCAGACTGGGGCATAGCTCTGGGGCCAACGTCCTGACTTTC
CDR3: CASRLGHSSGANVLTF

J: TRBJ2-7
V: TRBV27
D: NA
size: NA
DNA: TGTGCCAGCAGCCAAAAGTCGGCGGTGACCTACGAGCAGTACTTC
CDR3: CASSQKSAVTYEQYF

J: TRBJ2-2
V: TRBV4-1
D: TRBD2
size: NA
DNA: TGCGCCAGCAGCCAAAAAAGTGGGCCTAGCGGTCGACAAAGGAACGGGGAGCTGTTTTTT
CDR3: CASSQKSGPSGRQRNGELFF

J: TRBJ2-7
V: TRBV6-4
D: TRBD2
size: NA
DNA: TGTGCCAGCAGTGACCTATCGACTAGCGGATACGAGCAGTACTTC
CDR3: CASSDLSTSGYEQYF

J: TRBJ1-1
V: TRBV4-2
D: NA
size: NA
DNA: TGTGCCAGCAGCCCGGCCCCGCGGACTGAAGCTTTCTTT
CDR3: CASSPAPRTEAFF

J: TRBJ1-1
V: TRBV7-6
D: TRBD1
size: NA
DNA: TGTGCCAGCAGCCCACAGACAGGGGAAGGAGGTGAAGCTTTCTTT
CDR3: CASSPQTGEGGEAFF

J: TRBJ1-3
V: TRBV19
D: NA
size: NA
DNA: TGTGCCAGTAGGGAAGACTACTCTGGAAACACCATATATTTT
CDR3: CASREDYSGNTIYF

J: TRBJ2-6
V: TRBV7-9
D: TRBD1
size: NA
DNA: TGTGCCAGCAGCTTTACGACAGGGGGCTCAGCTGGGGCCAACGTCCTGACTTTC
CDR3: CASSFTTGGSAGANVLTF

J: TRBJ2-7
V: TRBV9
D: TRBD2
size: once
DNA: TGTGCCAGCAGCGTAGTAGGGACTAGCGGCTACGAGCAGTACTTC
CDR3: CASSVVGTSGYEQYF

J: TRBJ1-2
V: TRBV19
D: TRBD1
size: NA
DNA: TGTGCCAGTAGTAGAACAGGGGAGCACTATGGCTACACCTTC
CDR3: CASSRTGEHYGYTF

J: TRBJ1-6
V: TRBV28
D: TRBD1
size: NA
DNA: TGTGCCAGCAGGGGACAGGGGACCTTTTGGCCGCCCCTCCACTTT
CDR3: CASRGQGTFWPPLHF

J: TRBJ2-7
V: TRBV28
D: NA
size: NA
DNA: TGTGCCAGCAGTTTTAGGGGCCCGGGCGAGCAGTACTTC
CDR3: CASSFRGPGEQYF

J: TRBJ2-5
V: TRBV12-5
D: NA
size: few
DNA: TGTGCTAGTGGTTTTCGGGAGACCCAGTACTTC
CDR3: CASGFRETQYF

J: TRBJ2-3
V: TRBV27
D: NA
size: NA
DNA: TGTGCCAGCAGTTTCGGTCGGAGGAAGCGCACAGATACGCAGTATTTT
CDR3: CASSFGRRKRTDTQYF

J: TRBJ2-1
V: TRBV2
D: TRBD2
size: NA
DNA: TGTGCCAGCAGGCCGACTAGCGGGGGCTACAATGAGCAGTTCTTC
CDR3: CASRPTSGGYNEQFF

J: TRBJ1-1
V: TRBV6-5
D: NA
size: few
DNA: TGTGCCAGCAGTTCGCGGGGGGACACTGAAGCTTTCTTT
CDR3: CASSSRGDTEAFF

J: TRBJ2-7
V: TRBV6-1
D: TRBD2
size: NA
DNA: TGTGCCAGCAGTGAAGTAAGCGGGAGGTACTACGAGCAGTACTTC
CDR3: CASSEVSGRYYEQYF

J: TRBJ2-7
V: TRBV13
D: NA
size: NA
DNA: TGTGCCAGCAGTCGCGAGGGGGTTGCCTACGAGCAGTACTTC
CDR3: CASSREGVAYEQYF

J: TRBJ1-2
V: TRBV7-8
D: NA
size: NA
DNA: TGTGCCAGCAGCTCCCATCATCGGGGGGGTGGCTACACCTTC
CDR3: CASSSHHRGGGYTF

J: TRBJ2-7
V: TRBV10-3
D: TRBD2
size: NA
DNA: TGTGCCATCAGTGTTTCTAGCGGGGGGTACGAGCAGTACTTC
CDR3: CAISVSSGGYEQYF

J: TRBJ2-1
V: TRBV7-8
D: NA
size: once
DNA: TGTGCCAGCACCCACAGGGTGGGGCAGGGGCGACCGATCTTC
CDR3: CASTHRVGQGRPIF

J: TRBJ2-7
V: TRBV15
D: NA
size: NA
DNA: TGTGCCACCAGCAGAGATAAAGGGGCTTGGGGTGGGATGTACGAGCAGTACTTC
CDR3: CATSRDKGAWGGMYEQYF

J: TRBJ1-1
V: TRBV7-3
D: TRBD1
size: NA
DNA: TGTGCCAGCAGCTCCATACAGGGGACTGAAGCTTTCTTT
CDR3: CASSSIQGTEAFF

J: TRBJ1-1
V: TRBV25-1
D: NA
size: few
DNA: TGTGCCAGCAGTGATGTCACCGGGCAGGGCACTGAAGCTTTCTTT
CDR3: CASSDVTGQGTEAFF

J: TRBJ1-2
V: TRBV10-2
D: NA
size: NA
DNA: TGCGCCAGCAGTGAGTCGATACAGGCGCTCTATGGCTACACCTTC
CDR3: CASSESIQALYGYTF

J: TRBJ1-2
V: TRBV30
D: TRBD1
size: once
DNA: TGTGCCTGGAGTGTAGGAGGGACAGGGGGCTTGAGTGGCTACACCTTC
CDR3: CAWSVGGTGGLSGYTF

J: TRBJ2-5
V: TRBV12-5
D: TRBD1
size: NA
DNA: TGTGCTAGTGGTTTGGTACAGGGACAGTTCCAAGAGACCCAGTACTTC
CDR3: CASGLVQGQFQETQYF

J: TRBJ2-7
V: TRBV30
D: TRBD2
size: few
DNA: TGTGCCTGGAGTCCCGGGGAGGGCGAGCAGTACTTC
CDR3: CAWSPGEGEQYF

J: TRBJ1-3
V: TRBV16
D: NA
size: NA
DNA: TGTGCCAGCAGTACTCGGGGGGTAAACTCTGGAAACACCATATATTTT
CDR3: CASSTRGVNSGNTIYF

J: TRBJ2-3
V: TRBV28
D: TRBD1
size: NA
DNA: TGTGCCAGCAGCTCCACCTGGGACAGTCCAGATACGCAGTATTTT
CDR3: CASSSTWDSPDTQYF

J: TRBJ1-5
V: TRBV19
D: NA
size: NA
DNA: TGTGCCAGTTTACCGAACTCGGGCAATCAGCCCCAGCATTTT
CDR3: CASLPNSGNQPQHF